The sequence of this T cell receptor (beta chain) was determined in a study of blood T cell repertoires in COVID-19. As for the study in general: From the United States, Italy and Spain came samples of acute and convalescent COVID-19. PBMCs, B-cell-depleted T cells, or T cells provided the cDNA or gDNA that made up the material.

The CDR3 sequence is 16 residues long. The V and J ends lost 6 bases and 1 base respectively, with 18 bases between them. From germline, CDR1 is SGHTA and CDR2 FQGNSA. In the original processing: Reference gene primer amplification gave estimated nucleated cell counts. Sequencing used immunoSEQ multiplex PCR; TCRdb keeps in-frame clones, though not all of them. V, J and clone size are those of that table, while D and trimming were read from the DNA. The repertoire consists of 85,000 to 130,000 clones, with 80% to 95% occurring once and the leading ten covering 4.5% to 6%. Sequencing input: peripheral blood. The chain couples TRBV7-2 to TRBJ1-1; D perhaps matches TRBD1 (5 bases). The receptor was isolated from a man between 70 and 80 years old with acute or convalescent COVID-19. In DNA, the CDR3 is TGTGCCAGCAGTCATGGCGAAGGGGCGAGGAACACTGAAGCTTTCTTT. Translated: CASSHGEGARNTEAFF. Full variable domain (rest looked up from reference TRBV7-2 and TRBJ1-1): GAGVSQSPSNKVTEKGKDVELRCDPISGHTALYWYRQSLGQGLEFLIYFQGNSAPDKSGLPSDRFSAERTGGSVSTLTIQRTQQEDSAVYLCASSHGEGARNTEAFFGQGTRLTVV.